Listed below are T cell receptor beta chains from one sample, sequenced in a study of cytomegalovirus exposure and HLA in healthy donors. The assay was immunoSEQ multiplex PCR, and TCRdb's table has in-frame clones only and misses some. The sample holds under 250,000 clones, about 77% seen once. The sample comprised PBMCs. Receptors were obtained from a boy younger than 18 in good health and CMV-seronegative. CDR3s include the opening cysteine and the closing phenylalanine or tryptophan. Each record gives: CDR3 DNA, CDR3 protein, J gene, D gene, clone size, CDR3 length, V gene. D genes are given only for firm matches. Not all rows give a size; the values are once, few, many and, for expanded clones, a class.

CDR3 DNA: TGTGCCAGCAGTTTATTCTGGCAGGGGAGCACCGGGGAGCTGTTTTTT
CDR3 protein: CASSLFWQGSTGELFF
J gene: TRBJ2-2
D gene: .
clone size: once
CDR3 length: 16
V gene: TRBV27

CDR3 DNA: TGTGCCAGCAGCCCTACCGGGACAGCGAACACCGGGGAGCTGTTTTTT
CDR3 protein: CASSPTGTANTGELFF
J gene: TRBJ2-2
D gene: TRBD1
clone size: .
CDR3 length: 16
V gene: TRBV7-6

CDR3 DNA: TGCGCCAGCAGCTTGGGGGGACTATACAATGAGCAGTTCTTC
CDR3 protein: CASSLGGLYNEQFF
J gene: TRBJ2-1
D gene: TRBD2
clone size: .
CDR3 length: 14
V gene: TRBV5-1

CDR3 DNA: TGTGCCAGCAGTGCCCATAAACACCCCTACGAGCAGTACTTC
CDR3 protein: CASSAHKHPYEQYF
J gene: TRBJ2-7
D gene: .
clone size: .
CDR3 length: 14
V gene: TRBV25-1

CDR3 DNA: TGTGCCAGCCTTCCCCCCAGTAACACTGAAGCTTTCTTT
CDR3 protein: CASLPPSNTEAFF
J gene: TRBJ1-1
D gene: .
clone size: .
CDR3 length: 13
V gene: TRBV6-1

CDR3 DNA: TGTGCCACCAGCAGATCGGGACAGGGGGTAGAGACCCAGTACTTC
CDR3 protein: CATSRSGQGVETQYF
J gene: TRBJ2-5
D gene: TRBD1
clone size: few
CDR3 length: 15
V gene: TRBV15

CDR3 DNA: TGTGCCAGCAGCTCGACACGGTACAATGAGCAGTTCTTC
CDR3 protein: CASSSTRYNEQFF
J gene: TRBJ2-1
D gene: .
clone size: .
CDR3 length: 13
V gene: TRBV5-4

CDR3 DNA: TGTGCCAGCAGGGAAGGGAGACAGGAGCAACTGTTTTTT
CDR3 protein: CASREGRQEQLFF
J gene: TRBJ1-4
D gene: .
clone size: .
CDR3 length: 13
V gene: TRBV2

CDR3 DNA: TGTGCCACCAGGGGTGGGAATAATTCACCCCTCCACTTT
CDR3 protein: CATRGGNNSPLHF
J gene: TRBJ1-6
D gene: .
clone size: once
CDR3 length: 13
V gene: TRBV19

CDR3 DNA: TGTGCCAGCAGCTCTGGGACAGGGGGAAGGTACAATGAGCAGTTCTTC
CDR3 protein: CASSSGTGGRYNEQFF
J gene: TRBJ2-1
D gene: TRBD1
clone size: .
CDR3 length: 16
V gene: TRBV11-2

CDR3 DNA: TGTGCCAGCAGCCGCGGGGCATCCTACGAGCAGTACTTC
CDR3 protein: CASSRGASYEQYF
J gene: TRBJ2-7
D gene: .
clone size: .
CDR3 length: 13
V gene: TRBV14

CDR3 DNA: TGTGCCAGCAGGCTAGCGGGAGACGAGCAGTACTTC
CDR3 protein: CASRLAGDEQYF
J gene: TRBJ2-7
D gene: TRBD2
clone size: .
CDR3 length: 12
V gene: TRBV2

CDR3 DNA: TGTGCCAGCCGAGCGGGAGGCCCCTACGAGCAGTACTTC
CDR3 protein: CASRAGGPYEQYF
J gene: TRBJ2-7
D gene: TRBD2
clone size: few
CDR3 length: 13
V gene: TRBV6-6

CDR3 DNA: TGTGCCAGCAGCGGGACAGACAGGGGATGGAGTGAAGCTTTCTTT
CDR3 protein: CASSGTDRGWSEAFF
J gene: TRBJ1-1
D gene: TRBD1
clone size: few
CDR3 length: 15
V gene: TRBV5-4

CDR3 DNA: TGTGCCTGGAGTGTAAGGAGGGACTCTGGAAACACCATATATTTT
CDR3 protein: CAWSVRRDSGNTIYF
J gene: TRBJ1-3
D gene: .
clone size: once
CDR3 length: 15
V gene: TRBV30

CDR3 DNA: TGTGCCTGGAGCGTCCCTTTGGTGGGGGGATGGGTCACTGAAGCTTTCTTT
CDR3 protein: CAWSVPLVGGWVTEAFF
J gene: TRBJ1-1
D gene: .
clone size: .
CDR3 length: 17
V gene: TRBV30

CDR3 DNA: TGTGCCAGCAGTGGAACGGGGGTTCTCAGCTCTGGAAACACCATATATTTT
CDR3 protein: CASSGTGVLSSGNTIYF
J gene: TRBJ1-3
D gene: .
clone size: once
CDR3 length: 17
V gene: TRBV6-1

CDR3 DNA: TGTGCCAGCAATAGGGAGGTAGGCTCTGGCTACACCTTC
CDR3 protein: CASNREVGSGYTF
J gene: TRBJ1-2
D gene: .
clone size: .
CDR3 length: 13
V gene: TRBV6-5

CDR3 DNA: TGTGCCAGTAGTATAACGACAGGGGACTATGGCTACACCTTC
CDR3 protein: CASSITTGDYGYTF
J gene: TRBJ1-2
D gene: TRBD1
clone size: few
CDR3 length: 14
V gene: TRBV19

CDR3 DNA: TGTGCCAGTAGTATTTCCAGCGGCCGGCTAGCGGGAGTAAGAAGGCACGAGCAGTACTTC
CDR3 protein: CASSISSGRLAGVRRHEQYF
J gene: TRBJ2-7
D gene: TRBD2
clone size: .
CDR3 length: 20
V gene: TRBV19

CDR3 DNA: TGTGCCAGCAGCTGGGGAGGTTCCACTGAAGCTTTCTTT
CDR3 protein: CASSWGGSTEAFF
J gene: TRBJ1-1
D gene: .
clone size: .
CDR3 length: 13
V gene: TRBV5-6

CDR3 DNA: TGTGCCATCAGTGAGGCTGAAGCTACAGGAGGGGACGAGCAGTACTTC
CDR3 protein: CAISEAEATGGDEQYF
J gene: TRBJ2-7
D gene: .
clone size: once
CDR3 length: 16
V gene: TRBV10-3

CDR3 DNA: TGTGCCAGCAGTGCCCTCGGGACAGGGCTTAGCTACACCTTC
CDR3 protein: CASSALGTGLSYTF
J gene: TRBJ1-2
D gene: TRBD1
clone size: .
CDR3 length: 14
V gene: TRBV2

CDR3 DNA: TGTGCCAGTAGGCCGGACAGGCGCGGGATCTATGGCTACACCTTC
CDR3 protein: CASRPDRRGIYGYTF
J gene: TRBJ1-2
D gene: TRBD1
clone size: .
CDR3 length: 15
V gene: TRBV19

CDR3 DNA: TGTGCCAGCAGCTTGGACGGTGACTATCGCTACGAGCAGTACTTC
CDR3 protein: CASSLDGDYRYEQYF
J gene: TRBJ2-7
D gene: .
clone size: .
CDR3 length: 15
V gene: TRBV7-3

CDR3 DNA: TGTGCCAGCAGCGTAGCCGGGAGGGCCCACGAGCAGTACTTC
CDR3 protein: CASSVAGRAHEQYF
J gene: TRBJ2-7
D gene: TRBD2
clone size: .
CDR3 length: 14
V gene: TRBV9

CDR3 DNA: TGCGCCAGCAGCCGATCGGGACAGGGGTCCTACGAGCAGTACTTC
CDR3 protein: CASSRSGQGSYEQYF
J gene: TRBJ2-7
D gene: TRBD1
clone size: .
CDR3 length: 15
V gene: TRBV4-1

CDR3 DNA: TGTGCCACCAGCAGAGGAGGAGGGTGGTCCGGGGAGCTGTTTTTT
CDR3 protein: CATSRGGGWSGELFF
J gene: TRBJ2-2
D gene: .
clone size: few
CDR3 length: 15
V gene: TRBV15

CDR3 DNA: TGCGCCAGCAGCTTGGACTGGGGGACAGCCTCGGAGGACACCATATATTTT
CDR3 protein: CASSLDWGTASEDTIYF
J gene: TRBJ1-3
D gene: TRBD1
clone size: once
CDR3 length: 17
V gene: TRBV5-1

CDR3 DNA: TGTGCCAGCAGCATCCGGGAGCCTGACGCCGAGCAGTACTTC
CDR3 protein: CASSIREPDAEQYF
J gene: TRBJ2-7
D gene: .
clone size: few
CDR3 length: 14
V gene: TRBV21-1

CDR3 DNA: TGTGCCACCAGCAGAGTAGGGGGACCCTACGAGCAGTACTTC
CDR3 protein: CATSRVGGPYEQYF
J gene: TRBJ2-7
D gene: .
clone size: .
CDR3 length: 14
V gene: TRBV15

CDR3 DNA: TGCGCCAGCAGTGAGTCAGGGACAGGGGGATTCGGGACTTTCTTT
CDR3 protein: CASSESGTGGFGTFF
J gene: TRBJ1-1
D gene: TRBD1
clone size: .
CDR3 length: 15
V gene: TRBV10-1

CDR3 DNA: TGTGCCTGGAGTGAGGGTGCTAGGGACTGGTATGGCTACACCTTC
CDR3 protein: CAWSEGARDWYGYTF
J gene: TRBJ1-2
D gene: .
clone size: .
CDR3 length: 15
V gene: TRBV30

CDR3 DNA: TGTGCCAGTAGTCTATGGACAGGGGAGGACTATGGCTACACCTTC
CDR3 protein: CASSLWTGEDYGYTF
J gene: TRBJ1-2
D gene: TRBD1
clone size: .
CDR3 length: 15
V gene: TRBV19

CDR3 DNA: TGTGCCAGCAGCTTAGGCCTCGGGGCCAAAAACATTCAGTACTTC
CDR3 protein: CASSLGLGAKNIQYF
J gene: TRBJ2-4
D gene: .
clone size: few
CDR3 length: 15
V gene: TRBV11-3

CDR3 DNA: TGCGCCAGCAGCTTGGGCGACATCTACAATGAGCAGTTCTTC
CDR3 protein: CASSLGDIYNEQFF
J gene: TRBJ2-1
D gene: .
clone size: .
CDR3 length: 14
V gene: TRBV5-1

CDR3 DNA: TGTGCCAGCAGCACTCTCTCAATGAACACTGAAGCTTTCTTT
CDR3 protein: CASSTLSMNTEAFF
J gene: TRBJ1-1
D gene: .
clone size: few
CDR3 length: 14
V gene: TRBV6-5

CDR3 DNA: TGTGCCAGCAGTTACTCACAGGCCCCGAACACTGAAGCTTTCTTT
CDR3 protein: CASSYSQAPNTEAFF
J gene: TRBJ1-1
D gene: .
clone size: .
CDR3 length: 15
V gene: TRBV6-6

CDR3 DNA: TGTGCCAGCACCGGGGGCGGGGGGCAAGAGTACGAGCAGTACTTC
CDR3 protein: CASTGGGGQEYEQYF
J gene: TRBJ2-7
D gene: TRBD2
clone size: once
CDR3 length: 15
V gene: TRBV7-9

CDR3 DNA: TGTGCCAGCAGGCCGGGACGGGGACTAGCGGCCTACAATGAGCAGTTCTTC
CDR3 protein: CASRPGRGLAAYNEQFF
J gene: TRBJ2-1
D gene: TRBD2
clone size: .
CDR3 length: 17
V gene: TRBV5-8

CDR3 DNA: TGTGCCAGCAGCTTGGGGACACATGGCTACACCTTC
CDR3 protein: CASSLGTHGYTF
J gene: TRBJ1-2
D gene: .
clone size: .
CDR3 length: 12
V gene: TRBV5-8

CDR3 DNA: TGTGCCAGCTCACCCCCGACAGCTAACTATGGCTACACCTTC
CDR3 protein: CASSPPTANYGYTF
J gene: TRBJ1-2
D gene: .
clone size: .
CDR3 length: 14
V gene: TRBV18

CDR3 DNA: TGCAGCGTTCTCCCGGGACAGGGGGGATTCCGGGAAGCTTTCTTT
CDR3 protein: CSVLPGQGGFREAFF
J gene: TRBJ1-1
D gene: TRBD1
clone size: few
CDR3 length: 15
V gene: TRBV29-1

CDR3 DNA: TGTGCCAGCAGCGCGTCGGGACAGTACAAAGACGAGCAGTACTTC
CDR3 protein: CASSASGQYKDEQYF
J gene: TRBJ2-7
D gene: TRBD1
clone size: .
CDR3 length: 15
V gene: TRBV9

CDR3 DNA: TGTGCCTGGACTCCGGGAGGGTTAAATACGCAGTATTTT
CDR3 protein: CAWTPGGLNTQYF
J gene: TRBJ2-3
D gene: TRBD2
clone size: .
CDR3 length: 13
V gene: TRBV30

CDR3 DNA: TGCGCCAGCAGCTTGGGCTCTTATAGCGGGAGGAAACTCGAGCAGTACTTC
CDR3 protein: CASSLGSYSGRKLEQYF
J gene: TRBJ2-7
D gene: TRBD2
clone size: .
CDR3 length: 17
V gene: TRBV5-1

CDR3 DNA: TGCGCCAGCAGCTTGAGTCAGGGGGAGGAAAAACTGTTTTTT
CDR3 protein: CASSLSQGEEKLFF
J gene: TRBJ1-4
D gene: TRBD1
clone size: few
CDR3 length: 14
V gene: TRBV5-1

CDR3 DNA: TGTGCCAGCAGCCAGAAGGGGCCTAACTATGGCCACACCTTC
CDR3 protein: CASSQKGPNYGHTF
J gene: TRBJ1-2
D gene: .
clone size: .
CDR3 length: 14
V gene: TRBV2

CDR3 DNA: TGTGCCAGCGGCCTCTCAGGGACTAGCGGCCACAATGAGCAGTTCTTC
CDR3 protein: CASGLSGTSGHNEQFF
J gene: TRBJ2-1
D gene: TRBD2
clone size: once
CDR3 length: 16
V gene: TRBV25-1

CDR3 DNA: TGTGCCAGCAGTTCCAACAGGGGAACTAATGAAAAACTGTTTTTT
CDR3 protein: CASSSNRGTNEKLFF
J gene: TRBJ1-4
D gene: TRBD1
clone size: .
CDR3 length: 15
V gene: TRBV28

CDR3 DNA: TGTGCCAGCAGCTTAGCTAGGGGGAGTAGCGGGTCTGATGAGCAGTTCTTC
CDR3 protein: CASSLARGSSGSDEQFF
J gene: TRBJ2-1
D gene: .
clone size: .
CDR3 length: 17
V gene: TRBV7-9

CDR3 DNA: TGTGCCAGCAGCTTATCGACTAGCGGGGGCAACACCGGGGAGCTGTTTTTT
CDR3 protein: CASSLSTSGGNTGELFF
J gene: TRBJ2-2
D gene: TRBD2
clone size: .
CDR3 length: 17
V gene: TRBV11-2

CDR3 DNA: TGTGCCAGCAGCTTGGCGGGCAGGGGGGACCCCTCGGAGTTCTTC
CDR3 protein: CASSLAGRGDPSEFF
J gene: TRBJ2-1
D gene: .
clone size: .
CDR3 length: 15
V gene: TRBV5-6

CDR3 DNA: TGTGCCAGCAGCCCGAGACCAGGGGAGGGTTATGGCTACACCTTC
CDR3 protein: CASSPRPGEGYGYTF
J gene: TRBJ1-2
D gene: .
clone size: .
CDR3 length: 15
V gene: TRBV11-2

CDR3 DNA: TGTGCCATCAGTGAGTGGGACAGGGGGTCGGCAAACACTGAAGCTTTCTTT
CDR3 protein: CAISEWDRGSANTEAFF
J gene: TRBJ1-1
D gene: TRBD1
clone size: .
CDR3 length: 17
V gene: TRBV10-3